This T cell receptor beta chain emerged from a study of T cell repertoires in cytomegalovirus infection (dated by TCRdb to the late 2010s). For the wider study: Peptide stimulations targeted recently identified HLA-C-restricted CMV epitopes, whose presentation resists viral immunomodulation, together with well-studied HLA-B-restricted epitopes. Donor HLA type was relevant to the analysis, as public TCR beta signatures indicated carriage of CMV infection together with the matching HLA type.

V is clipped by 6 bases and J by 0 bases, and the sequence between their germline boundaries is 17 bases long. Reading from cysteine to phenylalanine, the CDR3 counts 16 amino acids. The CDR3 DNA has 48 bases and is translated from base 1. The germline V gene provides CDR1 SGHTA and CDR2 FQGNSA. In light of the paper, this sample's treatment or condition label describes: in vitro stimulation with specific CMV peptide epitopes to enrich CMV-specific T cells. As regards this clonotype: The target of this receptor is not known. A much larger clone lies a single base off, so this may be a read error.

Study-level results and caveats: The ex vivo response was dominated by HLA-C-restricted CMV-specific TCR beta clonotypes, which also provided the single most frequent clonotype in two of eight donors. Cumulative frequency of public TCR beta family members discriminated carriers of CMV infection plus the relevant HLA type in this cohort and an independent roughly 320-donor cohort.

Instrument on record: Illumina HiSeq 1500. TCRdb ran its own pipeline on the public reads, namely fastp trimming at Q25 and MiXCR clone calling, and kept in-frame beta chains. Entries that share a CDR3 protein sequence are merged under the most common genes and DNA. The sample table lists hundreds of thousands of distinct CDR3 sequences, about 30% of them with a count of one. Approximately 13% of the sample is held by the ten biggest clonotypes. The sequence was collected from a human donor in good health (CMV status not recorded). Some clones in this sample may be carry-over from other donors' samples. The chain links TRBV7-2 with TRBJ1-1; the D region possibly corresponds to TRBD1 (5 bases align). Specimen: cultured CD8+ T cells from PBMCs, collected from culture after CMV antigen stimulation. The bases read TGTGCCAGCAGACCCCTTCAGGGAGACATGAACACTGAAGCTTTCTTT. The encoded protein is CASRPLQGDMNTEAFF.